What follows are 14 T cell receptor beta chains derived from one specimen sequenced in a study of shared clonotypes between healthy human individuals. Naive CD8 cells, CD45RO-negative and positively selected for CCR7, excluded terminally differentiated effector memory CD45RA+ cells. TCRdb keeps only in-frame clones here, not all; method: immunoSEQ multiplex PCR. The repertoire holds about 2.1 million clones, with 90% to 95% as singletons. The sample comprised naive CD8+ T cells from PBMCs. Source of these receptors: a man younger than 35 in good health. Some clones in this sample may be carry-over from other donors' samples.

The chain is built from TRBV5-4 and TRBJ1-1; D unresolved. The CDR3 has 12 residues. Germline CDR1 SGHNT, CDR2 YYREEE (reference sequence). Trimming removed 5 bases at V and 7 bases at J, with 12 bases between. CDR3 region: CASREPRGEAFF. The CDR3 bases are TGTGCCAGCAGGGAACCCCGGGGTGAAGCTTTCTTT.

CDR3 protein: CASSSRTVAESSYNEQFF. For the CDR3, the DNA is TGTGCCAGCAGCTCCCGAACTGTAGCGGAAAGCTCCTACAATGAGCAGTTCTTC. V usage is TRBV7-8 and J usage is TRBJ2-1; the D gene is possibly TRBD2 (6 bases). Germline-derived CDR1 and CDR2 are SGHVS and FQNEAQ. The CDR3 runs to 18 residues. Trimming removed 4 bases at V and 0 bases at J, with 19 bases between.

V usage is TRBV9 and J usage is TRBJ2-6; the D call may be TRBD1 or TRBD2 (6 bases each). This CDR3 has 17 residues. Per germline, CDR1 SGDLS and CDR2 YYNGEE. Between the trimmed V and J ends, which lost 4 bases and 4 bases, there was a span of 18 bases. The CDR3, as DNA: TGTGCCAGCAGCCGATACGAGGGGGACTCAGGGGCCAACGTCCTGACTTTC. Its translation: CASSRYEGDSGANVLTF.

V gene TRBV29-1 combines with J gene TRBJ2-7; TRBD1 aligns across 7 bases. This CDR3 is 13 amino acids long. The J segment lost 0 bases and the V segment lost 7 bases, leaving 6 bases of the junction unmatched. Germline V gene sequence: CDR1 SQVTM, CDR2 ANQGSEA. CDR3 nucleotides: TGCAGCGGCCGGGACAGCTACTCCTACGAGCAGTACTTC. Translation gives CSGRDSYSYEQYF.

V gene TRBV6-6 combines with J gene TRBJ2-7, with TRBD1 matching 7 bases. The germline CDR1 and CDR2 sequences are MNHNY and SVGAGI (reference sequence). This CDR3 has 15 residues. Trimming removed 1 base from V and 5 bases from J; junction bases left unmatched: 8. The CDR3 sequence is CASSYWIPQGDEQYF. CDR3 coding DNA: TGTGCCAGCAGTTACTGGATTCCTCAGGGGGACGAGCAGTACTTC.

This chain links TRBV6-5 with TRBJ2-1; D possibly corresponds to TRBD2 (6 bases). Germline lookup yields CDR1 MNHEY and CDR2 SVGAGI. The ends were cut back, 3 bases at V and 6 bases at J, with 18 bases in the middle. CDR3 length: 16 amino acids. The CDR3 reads CASSYSRDWVGNEQFF. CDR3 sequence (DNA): TGTGCCAGCAGTTATTCCCGGGACTGGGTCGGCAATGAGCAGTTCTTC.

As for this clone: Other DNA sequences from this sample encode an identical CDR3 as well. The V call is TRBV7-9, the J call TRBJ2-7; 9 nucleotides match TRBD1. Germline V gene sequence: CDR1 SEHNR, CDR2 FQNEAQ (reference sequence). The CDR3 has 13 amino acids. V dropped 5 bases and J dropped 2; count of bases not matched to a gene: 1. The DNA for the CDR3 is TGTGCCAGCAGCCGGGACAGGGCCTACGAGCAGTACTTC. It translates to CASSRDRAYEQYF.

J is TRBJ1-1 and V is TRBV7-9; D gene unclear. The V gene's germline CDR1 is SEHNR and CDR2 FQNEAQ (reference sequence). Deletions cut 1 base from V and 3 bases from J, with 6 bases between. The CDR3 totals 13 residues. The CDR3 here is CASSLGWDTEAFF. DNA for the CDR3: TGTGCCAGCAGCTTAGGTTGGGACACTGAAGCTTTCTTT.

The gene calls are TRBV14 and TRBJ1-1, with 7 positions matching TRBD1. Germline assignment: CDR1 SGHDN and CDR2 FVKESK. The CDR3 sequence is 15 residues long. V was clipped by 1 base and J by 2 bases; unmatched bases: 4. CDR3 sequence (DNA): TGTGCCAGCAGCCAAGGCAGGGGGTATAACACTGAAGCTTTCTTT. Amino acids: CASSQGRGYNTEAFF.

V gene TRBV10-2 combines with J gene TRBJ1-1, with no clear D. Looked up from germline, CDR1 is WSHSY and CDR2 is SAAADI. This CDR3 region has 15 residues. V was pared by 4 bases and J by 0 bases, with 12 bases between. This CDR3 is CASSVAPSMNTEAFF. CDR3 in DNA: TGCGCCAGCAGTGTAGCCCCGTCGATGAACACTGAAGCTTTCTTT.

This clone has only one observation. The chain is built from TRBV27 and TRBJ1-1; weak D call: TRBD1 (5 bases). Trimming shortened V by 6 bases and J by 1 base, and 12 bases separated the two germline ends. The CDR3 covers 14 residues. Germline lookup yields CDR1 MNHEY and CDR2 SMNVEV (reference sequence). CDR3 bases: TGTGCCAGCAGGAAGGGACCCAGGAACACTGAAGCTTTCTTT. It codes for CASRKGPRNTEAFF.

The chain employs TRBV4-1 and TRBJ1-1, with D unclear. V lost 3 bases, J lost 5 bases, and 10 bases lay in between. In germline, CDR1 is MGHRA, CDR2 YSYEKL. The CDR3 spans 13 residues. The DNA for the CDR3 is TGCGCCAGCAGCCACCTCTCGGAGACTGAAGCTTTCTTT. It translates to CASSHLSETEAFF.

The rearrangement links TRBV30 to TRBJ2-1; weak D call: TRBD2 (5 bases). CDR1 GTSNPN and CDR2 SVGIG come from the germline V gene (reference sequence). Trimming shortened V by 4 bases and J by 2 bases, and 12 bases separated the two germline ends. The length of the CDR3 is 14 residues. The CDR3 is CAWKPERTYNEQFF. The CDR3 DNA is TGTGCCTGGAAACCCGAGCGGACCTACAATGAGCAGTTCTTC.

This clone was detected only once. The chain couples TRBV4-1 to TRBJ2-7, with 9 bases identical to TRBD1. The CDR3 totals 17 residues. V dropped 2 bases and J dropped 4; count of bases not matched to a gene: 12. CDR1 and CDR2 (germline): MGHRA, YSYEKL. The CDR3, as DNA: TGCGCCAGCAGCCAACCCCAAGTAGGGACAGGGTATTACGAGCAGTACTTC. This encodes CASSQPQVGTGYYEQYF.